This passage covers 5 T cell receptor beta chains from one sample sequenced in a study of human T cells and chemical hapten exposure (dated by TCRdb to 2020 to 2023). The label giving this sample's time point can be read as: pre-sensitization, week 0. Taken with the paper, the label for treatment or condition translates to: therapeutic diphenylcyclopropenone sensitization with weekly scalp DPC. Libraries were constructed by RACE. Sequenced on a NextSeq 500. TCRdb reworked the public reads: Q25 trimming with fastp, MiXCR clone assembly, productive beta chains retained. Rows merge per CDR3 protein into single entries with the most common DNA and genes. For this sample there are 150,000 to 200,000 distinct CDR3 sequences; roughly 30% appear just once. The top ten constitute just under 3% of the sample. The specimen comprised whole blood, sampled in connection with sensitization to the hapten diphenylcyclopropenone (DPC). The receptors stem from a woman aged 25 to 39 with alopecia areata. Some clones in this sample may be carry-over from other donors' samples.

This clonotype was counted a single time. The gene calls are TRBV2 and TRBJ2-2; D remains unclear. This CDR3 comprises 14 residues. Germline CDR1 SNHLY, CDR2 FYNNEI. V lost 5 bases to trimming and J lost 5 bases, with 12 bases between them. CDR3 DNA: TGTGCCAGCAGTCCCACGGGTACGACCGGGGAGCTGTTTTTT. Protein sequence: CASSPTGTTGELFF. Full variable domain (rest looked up from reference TRBV2 and TRBJ2-2): EPEVTQTPSHQVTQMGQEVILRCVPISNHLYFYWYRQILGQKVEFLVSFYNNEISEKSEIFDDQFSVERPDGSNFTLKIRSTKLEDSAMYFCASSPTGTTGELFFGEGSRLTVL.

This clonotype was observed a handful of times. The chain is built from TRBV11-2 and TRBJ1-2; D remains ambiguous. Germline CDR1 reads SGHAT; CDR2 reads FQNNGV. The CDR3 sequence is 13 residues long. Trimming took 3 bases from V and 4 from J, leaving 9 bases between them. This CDR3 reads CASSLGGTYGYTF. The CDR3 DNA sequence: TGTGCCAGCAGCTTGGGCGGAACCTATGGCTACACCTTC.

V gene TRBV29-1 combines with J gene TRBJ2-7, with TRBD2 matching over 7 bases. V shed 3 bases, J shed 6 bases, and the junction held 5 bases outside the gene matches. The CDR3 contains 12 residues. Germline-derived CDR1 and CDR2 are SQVTM and ANQGSEA. CDR3 amino acids: CSVDLGGTEQYF. DNA of the CDR3: TGCAGCGTTGACCTGGGAGGGACCGAGCAGTACTTC.

The gene calls are TRBV10-3 and TRBJ1-2; 7 bases map to TRBD1. Germline assignment: CDR1 ENHRY and CDR2 SYGVKD. This CDR3 has 14 amino acids. V was clipped by 1 base and J by 8 bases; unmatched bases: 7. CDR3: CAISELTGNQGYTF. The CDR3 DNA sequence: TGTGCCATCAGTGAGTTGACAGGGAATCAGGGCTACACCTTC.

V usage is TRBV4-3 and J usage is TRBJ1-5; D is unresolved. Trimming left V 1 base short and J 8 bases short, with 15 bases between. CDR3 length: 15 residues. Germline-derived CDR1 and CDR2 are LGHNA and YSLEER. The CDR3 nucleotides read TGCGCCAGCAGCCAAGCCCATGCAGGCGGGGAGCCCCAGCATTTT. Its protein product is CASSQAHAGGEPQHF.